A selection of T cell receptor beta chains follows, all from one sample in a study of blood T cells in healthy people across ages. One entry per CDR3 protein results from TCRdb running MiXCR on the 5' RACE reads. The table includes about a million distinct CDR3 sequences, 51% detected once. Material: blood. The receptors here all came from an older woman in good health. Both conserved end residues are part of each CDR3. The D gene is left open where the match is weak. Size is omitted from some rows. Given values are once, few, many or a class for expanded clones.

J | size | D | V | DNA | CDR3
TRBJ2-7 | . | . | TRBV4-1 | TGCGCCAGCAGCCAAGGGCCTGCGCTAAACCACTACGAGCAGTACTTC | CASSQGPALNHYEQYF
TRBJ2-7 | few | . | TRBV4-1 | TGCGCCAGCAGCCAAGATCCCCCAGGATCCTACGAGCAGTACTTC | CASSQDPPGSYEQYF
TRBJ2-7 | few | TRBD1 | TRBV5-6 | TGTGCCAGCAGCTGGGACAGGTTTTACGAGCAGTACTTT | CASSWDRFYEQYF
TRBJ1-2 | few | TRBD1 | TRBV7-2 | TGTGCCAGCAGCTTAGCACCGCCTAAGGGACAGTCCCCTCCGGGCTACACCTTC | CASSLAPPKGQSPPGYTF
TRBJ2-5 | . | TRBD2 | TRBV12-3/TRBV12-4 | TGCGCCAGCAGTTTATACATTACTAGCGGGGGGGCCGGCGAGACCCAGTACTTC | CASSLYITSGGAGETQYF
TRBJ1-5 | few | . | TRBV12-3/TRBV12-4 | TGTGCCAGCAGTTACACCCTCGGTCAGGCCCAGCATTTT | CASSYTLGQAQHF
TRBJ1-5 | . | . | TRBV18 | TGTGCCAGCGCAGGCCCAAATCAGCCCCAGCATTTT | CASAGPNQPQHF
TRBJ2-2 | . | TRBD2 | TRBV6-5 | TGTGCCAGCAGTTTTCTAGCGGGAGTAGGGGGCACCGGGGAGCTGTTTTTT | CASSFLAGVGGTGELFF
TRBJ2-5 | once | TRBD2 | TRBV5-5 | TGTGCCAGCAGCTTCGATCTCCGACTAGCGGGAGCTCGTAAGACCCAGTACTTC | CASSFDLRLAGARKTQYF
TRBJ2-7 | few | . | TRBV7-9 | TGTGCCAGCAGCTTAGTGTGGGACGGCTCCTACGAGCAGTACTTC | CASSLVWDGSYEQYF
TRBJ1-1 | . | . | TRBV4-2 | TGTGCCAGCAGCCAAGCAACACAGGTGAACACTGAAGCTTTCTTT | CASSQATQVNTEAFF
TRBJ2-7 | . | . | TRBV20-1 | TGCAGTGCTAGACCGACTAGTAAGTACGAGCAGTACTTC | CSARPTSKYEQYF
TRBJ2-5 | . | . | TRBV5-1 | TGCGCCAGCAGCGTTCAGTCGGAGACCCAGTACTTC | CASSVQSETQYF
TRBJ2-1 | . | . | TRBV27 | TGCGCCAGCAGCTTGTCAGGGAACAATGAGCAGTTCTTC | CASSLSGNNEQFF
TRBJ2-3 | . | TRBD2 | TRBV6-4 | TGTGCCAGCAGTGTGGAGCTAGCGGGCACAGATACGCAGTATTTT | CASSVELAGTDTQYF
TRBJ2-1 | . | . | TRBV9 | TGTGCCAGCAGCGCCTCGATGGGAGTGGTGTTCTTC | CASSASMGVVFF
TRBJ2-7 | . | . | TRBV20-1 | TGCAGTGTGGGCCGAAAGGTAGGCTCCTACGAGCAGTACTTC | CSVGRKVGSYEQYF
TRBJ2-1 | . | TRBD1 | TRBV29-1 | TGCAGCGGACAGGGGCCCAATAAGCAGTTCTTC | CSGQGPNKQFF
TRBJ2-3 | . | . | TRBV28 | TGTGCCAGCAGTTGGAACCTAGGCAGCACAGATACGCAGTATTTT | CASSWNLGSTDTQYF
TRBJ2-3 | few | TRBD1 | TRBV6-6 | TGTGCCAGCAGGCGACAGGGGACAACTAGCACAGATACGCAGTATTTT | CASRRQGTTSTDTQYF
TRBJ2-3 | . | . | TRBV25-1 | TGTGCCAGCAGGGAAAGGGCAGATACGCAGTATTTT | CASRERADTQYF
TRBJ2-1 | few | . | TRBV5-1 | TGCGCCAGCAGCTTAATGGCCCAAGAGGGAAGGGATGAGCAGTTCTTC | CASSLMAQEGRDEQFF
TRBJ2-1 | . | . | TRBV4-1 | TGCGCCAGCAGCCCTAGGGGCTTATCCTACGAGCAGTTCTTC | CASSPRGLSYEQFF